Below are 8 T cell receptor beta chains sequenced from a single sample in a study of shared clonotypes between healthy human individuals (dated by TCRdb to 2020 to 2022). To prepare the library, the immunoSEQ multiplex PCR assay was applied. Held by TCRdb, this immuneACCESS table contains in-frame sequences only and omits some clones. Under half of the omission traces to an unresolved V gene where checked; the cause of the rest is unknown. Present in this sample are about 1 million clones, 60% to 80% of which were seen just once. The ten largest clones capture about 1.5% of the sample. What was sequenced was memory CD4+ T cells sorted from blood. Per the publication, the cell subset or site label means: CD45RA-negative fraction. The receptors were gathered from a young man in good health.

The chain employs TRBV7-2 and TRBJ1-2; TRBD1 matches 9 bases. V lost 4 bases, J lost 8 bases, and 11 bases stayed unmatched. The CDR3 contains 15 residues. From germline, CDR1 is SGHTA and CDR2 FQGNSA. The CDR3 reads CASSSPRDREFGYTF. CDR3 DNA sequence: TGTGCCAGCAGCTCCCCCCGGGACAGGGAATTCGGCTACACCTTC.

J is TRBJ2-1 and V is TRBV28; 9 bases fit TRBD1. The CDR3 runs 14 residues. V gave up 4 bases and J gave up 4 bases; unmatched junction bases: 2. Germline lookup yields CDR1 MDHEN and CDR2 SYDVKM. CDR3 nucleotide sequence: TGTGCCAGCAGTTGGACAGGGGAGTACAATGAGCAGTTCTTC. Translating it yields CASSWTGEYNEQFF.

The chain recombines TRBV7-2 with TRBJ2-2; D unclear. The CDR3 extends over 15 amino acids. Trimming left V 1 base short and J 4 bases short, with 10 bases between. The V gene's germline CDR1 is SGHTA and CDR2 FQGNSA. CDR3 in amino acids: CASSLGSRGTGELFF. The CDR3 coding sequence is TGTGCCAGCAGCTTAGGGTCTCGAGGCACCGGGGAGCTGTTTTTT.

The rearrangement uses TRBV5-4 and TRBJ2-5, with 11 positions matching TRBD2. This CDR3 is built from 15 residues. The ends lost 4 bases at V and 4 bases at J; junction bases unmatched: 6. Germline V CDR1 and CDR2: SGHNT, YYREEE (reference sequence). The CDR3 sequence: CASSNSGGVRETQYF. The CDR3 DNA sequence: TGTGCCAGCAGCAATAGCGGGGGGGTCCGAGAGACCCAGTACTTC.

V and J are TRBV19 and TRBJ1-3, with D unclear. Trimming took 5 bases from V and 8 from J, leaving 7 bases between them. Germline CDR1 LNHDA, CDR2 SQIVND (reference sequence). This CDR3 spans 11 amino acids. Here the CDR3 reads CASSYLDTIYF. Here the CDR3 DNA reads TGTGCCAGTAGTTACTTGGACACCATATATTTT. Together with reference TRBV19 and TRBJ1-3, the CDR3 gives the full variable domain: DGGITQSPKYLFRKEGQNVTLSCEQNLNHDAMYWYRQDPGQGLRLIYYSQIVNDFQKGDIAEGYSVSREKKESFPLTVTSAQKNPTAFYLCASSYLDTIYFGEGSWLTVV.

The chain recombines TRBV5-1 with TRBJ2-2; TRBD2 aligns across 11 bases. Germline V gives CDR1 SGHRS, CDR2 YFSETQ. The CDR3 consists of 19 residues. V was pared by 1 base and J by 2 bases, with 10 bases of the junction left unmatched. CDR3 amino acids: CASSLYVASGGLNTGELFF. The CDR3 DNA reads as TGCGCCAGCAGCTTGTATGTTGCTAGCGGGGGGCTAAACACCGGGGAGCTGTTTTTT.

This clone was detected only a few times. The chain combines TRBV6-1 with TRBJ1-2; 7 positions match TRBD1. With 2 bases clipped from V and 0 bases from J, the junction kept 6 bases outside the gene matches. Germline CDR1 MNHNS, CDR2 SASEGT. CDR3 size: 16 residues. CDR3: CASSELQGVSNYGYTF. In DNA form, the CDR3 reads TGTGCCAGCAGTGAACTGCAGGGGGTTTCTAACTATGGCTACACCTTC.

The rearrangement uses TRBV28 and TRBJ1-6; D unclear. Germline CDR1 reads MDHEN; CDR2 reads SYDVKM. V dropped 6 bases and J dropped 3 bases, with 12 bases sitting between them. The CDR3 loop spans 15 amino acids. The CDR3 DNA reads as TGTGCCAGCAGCTTAGGAACGGTCTATAATTCACCCCTCCACTTT. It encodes CASSLGTVYNSPLHF.